The entry that follows covers one T cell receptor beta chain sequence. Recovery among Cohort 3 donors was established by two negative PCRs, clearance, or symptom resolution. Sequenced by immunoSEQ multiplex PCR; TCRdb stores in-frame clones only, minus some. The profile shows 300,000 to 450,000 clones, approximately 90% of them singletons. This specimen belongs to a study of blood T cell repertoires in COVID-19. Sequenced material: PBMCs or T cells enriched from blood (not recorded which). This TCR was recovered from a woman between 18 and 30 years old who had recovered from COVID-19.

CDR3 loop: CASSLRGINTEAFF. CDR3 bases: TGTGCCAGCAGCTTGCGGGGAATAAACACTGAAGCTTTCTTT. V usage is TRBV11-3 and J usage is TRBJ1-1, with D unresolved. Trimming shortened V by 3 bases and J by 2 bases, and 10 bases separated the two germline ends. CDR3 length: 14 residues. The germline gives CDR1 SGHNT, CDR2 YENEEA.